This T cell receptor (beta chain) was captured by sequencing in a study of spatial heterogeneity in lung cancer. Study-wide context: Consistently, beta-chain sequences turned up in larger numbers than alpha-chain sequences did.

TCRdb re-derived calls from the 5' RACE reads in MiXCR, one entry per CDR3 protein. The table records 3,500 to 4,500 distinct CDR3 sequences, 40% to 65% of them present only once. Regarding this clonotype: This beta chain turned up in a library designed for alpha chains; as an off-target read, its abundance says little.

Time point denoted: sample taken at primary tumor resection. Without sorting, whole RNA was sequenced from tumor, nontumor lung or frozen PBMC. The receptor's source is a female donor with early-stage non-small cell lung cancer. The starting material was PBMCs, obtained at surgery.

DNA for the CDR3: TGCAGTGCTATTAACTACAATGAGCAGTTCTTC. It specifies CSAINYNEQFF. V and J are TRBV20-1 and TRBJ2-1; no clear D gene. The CDR3 length is 11 residues. With 4 bases removed from V and 3 bases from J, the gap between germline ends came to 4 bases. From germline, CDR1 is DFQATT and CDR2 SNEGSKA (reference sequence).